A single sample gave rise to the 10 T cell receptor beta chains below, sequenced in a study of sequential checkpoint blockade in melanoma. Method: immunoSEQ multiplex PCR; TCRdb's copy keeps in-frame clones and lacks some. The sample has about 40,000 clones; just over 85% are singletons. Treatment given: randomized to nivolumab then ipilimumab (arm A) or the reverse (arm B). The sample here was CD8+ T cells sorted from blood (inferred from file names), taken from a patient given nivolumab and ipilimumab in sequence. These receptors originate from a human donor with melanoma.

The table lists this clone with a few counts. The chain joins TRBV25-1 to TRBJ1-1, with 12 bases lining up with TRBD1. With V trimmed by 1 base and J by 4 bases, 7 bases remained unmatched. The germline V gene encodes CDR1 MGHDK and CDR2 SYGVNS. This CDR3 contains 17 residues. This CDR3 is CASSEWDRGRIPTEAFF. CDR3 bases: TGTGCCAGCAGTGAATGGGACAGGGGGCGAATCCCCACTGAAGCTTTCTTT.

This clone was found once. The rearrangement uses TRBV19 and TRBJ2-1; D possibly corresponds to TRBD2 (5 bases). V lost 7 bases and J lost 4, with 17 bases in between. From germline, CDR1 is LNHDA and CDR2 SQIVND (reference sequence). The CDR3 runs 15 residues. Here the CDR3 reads CASNPMAGGYNEQFF. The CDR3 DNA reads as TGTGCCAGTAACCCGATGGCGGGTGGTTACAATGAGCAGTTCTTC. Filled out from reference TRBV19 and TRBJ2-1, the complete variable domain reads DGGITQSPKYLFRKEGQNVTLSCEQNLNHDAMYWYRQDPGQGLRLIYYSQIVNDFQKGDIAEGYSVSREKKESFPLTVTSAQKNPTAFYLCASNPMAGGYNEQFFGPGTRLTVL.

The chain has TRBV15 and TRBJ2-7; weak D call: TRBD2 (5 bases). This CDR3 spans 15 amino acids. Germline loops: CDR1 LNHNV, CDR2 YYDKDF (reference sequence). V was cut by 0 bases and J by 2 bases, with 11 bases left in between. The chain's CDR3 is CATSRDRTGAYEQYF. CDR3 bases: TGTGCCACCAGCAGAGACCGGACTGGAGCCTACGAGCAGTACTTC.

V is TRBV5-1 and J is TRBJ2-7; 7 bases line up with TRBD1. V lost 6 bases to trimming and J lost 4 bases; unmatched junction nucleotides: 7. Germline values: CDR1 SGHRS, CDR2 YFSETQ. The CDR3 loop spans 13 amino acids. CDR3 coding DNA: TGCGCCAGCAACCATACAGGGGCATACGAGCAGTACTTC. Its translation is CASNHTGAYEQYF.

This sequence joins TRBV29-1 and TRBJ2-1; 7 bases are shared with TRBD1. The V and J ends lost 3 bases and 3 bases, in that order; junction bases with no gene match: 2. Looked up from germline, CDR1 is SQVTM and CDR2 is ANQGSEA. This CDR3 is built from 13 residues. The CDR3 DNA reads TGCAGCGTTGACACAGGGGACTACAATGAGCAGTTCTTC. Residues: CSVDTGDYNEQFF.

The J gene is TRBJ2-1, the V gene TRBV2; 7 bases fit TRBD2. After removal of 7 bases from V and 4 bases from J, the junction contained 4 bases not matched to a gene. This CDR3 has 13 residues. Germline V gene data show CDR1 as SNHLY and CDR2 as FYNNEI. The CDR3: CASKASGYNEQFF. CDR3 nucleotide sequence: TGTGCCAGCAAGGCTAGCGGATACAATGAGCAGTTCTTC.

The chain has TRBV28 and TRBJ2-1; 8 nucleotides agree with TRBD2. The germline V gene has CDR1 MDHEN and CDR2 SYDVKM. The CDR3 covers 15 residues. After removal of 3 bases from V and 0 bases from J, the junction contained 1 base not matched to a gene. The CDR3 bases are TGTGCCAGCAGTTTCGGACTAGCCTCCTACAATGAGCAGTTCTTC. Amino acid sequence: CASSFGLASYNEQFF.

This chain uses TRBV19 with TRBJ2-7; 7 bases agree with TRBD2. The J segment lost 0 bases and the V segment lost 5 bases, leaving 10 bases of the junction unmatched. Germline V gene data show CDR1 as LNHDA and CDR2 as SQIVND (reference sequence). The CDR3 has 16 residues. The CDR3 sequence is CASSPRLAAGSYEQYF. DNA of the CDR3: TGTGCCAGTAGTCCTCGGCTAGCGGCCGGCTCCTACGAGCAGTACTTC.

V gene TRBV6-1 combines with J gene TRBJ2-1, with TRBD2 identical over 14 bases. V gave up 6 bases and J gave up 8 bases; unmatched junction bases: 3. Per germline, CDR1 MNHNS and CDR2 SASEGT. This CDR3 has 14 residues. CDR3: CASSGTSGSDEQFF. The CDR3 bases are TGTGCCAGCAGCGGGACTAGCGGGAGCGATGAGCAGTTCTTC.

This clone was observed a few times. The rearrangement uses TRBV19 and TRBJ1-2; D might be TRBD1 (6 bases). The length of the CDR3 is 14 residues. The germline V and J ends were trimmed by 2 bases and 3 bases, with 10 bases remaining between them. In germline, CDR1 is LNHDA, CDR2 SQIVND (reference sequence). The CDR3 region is CASSIQGPYYGYTF. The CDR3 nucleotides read TGTGCCAGTAGTATACAGGGGCCCTACTATGGCTACACCTTC.